These T cell receptor beta chains were read from a single sample in a study of identical twins. TCRdb redid the calling of the 5' RACE reads with MiXCR, one entry per CDR3 protein. The sample includes approximately 490,000 distinct CDR3 sequences, about 22% of them seen just once. Separately, the same data were catalogued under a study of yellow fever vaccine responses in identical twins.

The sequenced sample was CD4+ T cells sorted from blood. Receptors originate from a woman between 18 and 30 years old in good health. Both conserved end residues are part of each CDR3. The D gene is left open where the match is weak. The size of a clone is reported for some rows only, either as once, few or many, or as a class for expanded clones.

length: 16; D: TRBD2; size: -; J: TRBJ2-1; V: TRBV11-1; DNA: TGTGCCAGCAGCTCCCCCCCGGGCGGGAGGGCCCAAGAGCAGTTCTTC; CDR3: CASSSPPGGRAQEQFF
length: 13; D: -; size: few; J: TRBJ2-7; V: TRBV5-1; DNA: TGCGCCAGCAGCTTGGGGGACCGAACCGAGCAGTACTTC; CDR3: CASSLGDRTEQYF
length: 14; D: -; size: few; J: TRBJ1-2; V: TRBV7-2; DNA: TGTGCCAGCAGCCCCGACATAGCTAACTATGGCTACACCTTC; CDR3: CASSPDIANYGYTF
length: 12; D: -; size: few; J: TRBJ1-1; V: TRBV19; DNA: TGTGCCAGTACCAAAGGGTGGACTGAAGCTTTCTTT; CDR3: CASTKGWTEAFF
length: 15; D: -; size: -; J: TRBJ2-5; V: TRBV24-1; DNA: TGTGCCACCAGTGATACAGGGTCGAGGCAAGAGACCCAGTACTTC; CDR3: CATSDTGSRQETQYF
length: 15; D: -; size: -; J: TRBJ2-1; V: TRBV6-5; DNA: TGTGCCAGCAGTTACCGAAGGGGGATTGGGAATGAGCAGTTCTTC; CDR3: CASSYRRGIGNEQFF
length: 16; D: -; size: -; J: TRBJ2-1; V: TRBV24-1; DNA: TGTGCCACCGGCAGGGCCGGGGCAAACTCCTACAATGAGCAGTTCTTC; CDR3: CATGRAGANSYNEQFF
length: 11; D: -; size: once; J: TRBJ2-2; V: TRBV12-3/TRBV12-4; DNA: TGTGCCGGCAGTTTAGGCGGGGAGCTGTTTTTT; CDR3: CAGSLGGELFF
length: 16; D: TRBD2; size: few; J: TRBJ2-5; V: TRBV5-1; DNA: TGCGCCAGCAGCTTACCTCCGGGACTAGCTCGAGAGACCCAGTACTTC; CDR3: CASSLPPGLARETQYF
length: 12; D: -; size: few; J: TRBJ2-2; V: TRBV10-3; DNA: TGTGCCGTATTTAGGGGTTCCGGGGAGCTGTTTTTT; CDR3: CAVFRGSGELFF
length: 16; D: -; size: few; J: TRBJ2-2; V: TRBV24-1; DNA: TGTGCCACCAGTGACCTGGCGGAGGGTCCCACCGGGGAGCTGTTTTTT; CDR3: CATSDLAEGPTGELFF
length: 9; D: -; size: -; J: TRBJ1-1; V: TRBV18; DNA: TGTGCCAGCTCACCACAAGCTTTCTTT; CDR3: CASSPQAFF
length: 18; D: TRBD2; size: -; J: TRBJ2-7; V: TRBV4-1; DNA: TGCGCCAGCAGCCAAGTATCGCTAGCGGACATTTCAATAAACGAGCAGTACTTC; CDR3: CASSQVSLADISINEQYF
length: 15; D: -; size: -; J: TRBJ2-1; V: TRBV5-6; DNA: TGTGCCAGCAGCTTGCCTAGCGAGTCCTACAATGAGCAGTTCTTC; CDR3: CASSLPSESYNEQFF
length: 13; D: -; size: few; J: TRBJ2-4; V: TRBV5-1; DNA: TGCGCCAGCAGCTTGGCCGCCAAAAACATTCAGTACTTC; CDR3: CASSLAAKNIQYF
length: 15; D: TRBD1; size: few; J: TRBJ1-4; V: TRBV20-1; DNA: TGCAGTGCTAGAGAACGGACAGGGGTTAATGAAAAACTGTTTTTT; CDR3: CSARERTGVNEKLFF
length: 12; D: TRBD1; size: -; J: TRBJ2-7; V: TRBV20-1; DNA: TGCAGTGCTAGAGTATGGGACAGCGAGCAGTACTTC; CDR3: CSARVWDSEQYF
length: 12; D: TRBD1; size: -; J: TRBJ1-2; V: TRBV12-3/TRBV12-4; DNA: TGTGCCAGCAGTATCGGGACAGGGTACTACACCTTC; CDR3: CASSIGTGYYTF
length: 12; D: TRBD2; size: -; J: TRBJ2-1; V: TRBV6-1; DNA: TGTGCCAGCAGGGGAGGGTCTTTTGAGCAGTTCTTC; CDR3: CASRGGSFEQFF
length: 15; D: -; size: few; J: TRBJ2-7; V: TRBV28; DNA: TGTGCCAGCAGTGGGCCCGGGACACTGACCTACGAGCAGTACTTC; CDR3: CASSGPGTLTYEQYF
length: 12; D: -; size: -; J: TRBJ2-7; V: TRBV4-1; DNA: TGCGCCAGCAGCCAAATCGGGTACGAGCAGTACTTC; CDR3: CASSQIGYEQYF
length: 16; D: TRBD2; size: few; J: TRBJ2-1; V: TRBV9; DNA: TGTGCCAGCAGCACAACTAGCGGACTTTCCTACAATGAGCAGTTCTTC; CDR3: CASSTTSGLSYNEQFF
length: 12; D: -; size: -; J: TRBJ2-2; V: TRBV5-1; DNA: TGCGCCAGCAGCTTGGATCACGGGGAGCTGTTTTTT; CDR3: CASSLDHGELFF
length: 12; D: -; size: few; J: TRBJ2-4; V: TRBV11-2; DNA: TGTGCCAGCAGCTTAGATCGGGCGGAAACATACTTC; CDR3: CASSLDRAETYF
length: 10; D: TRBD2; size: -; J: TRBJ2-1; V: TRBV29-1; DNA: TGCAGCGCCGGACTAGCCGAGCAGTTCTTC; CDR3: CSAGLAEQFF
length: 16; D: TRBD1; size: -; J: TRBJ1-1; V: TRBV6-1; DNA: TGTGCCAGCAGTGAACGGACAGGGGGCGCATTAACTGAAGCTTTCTTT; CDR3: CASSERTGGALTEAFF
length: 11; D: -; size: -; J: TRBJ1-2; V: TRBV5-6; DNA: TGTGCCAGCAGCTTGGTGGGTGACTACACCTTC; CDR3: CASSLVGDYTF
length: 14; D: TRBD2; size: once; J: TRBJ2-3; V: TRBV20-1; DNA: TGCAGTGCTACTAGCGGGGCTAGCACAGATTCGCAGTATTTT; CDR3: CSATSGASTDSQYF
length: 16; D: TRBD1; size: few; J: TRBJ1-2; V: TRBV6-2/TRBV6-3; DNA: TGTGCCAGCAGTAGCAGGACAGGGGCAAGAGGCGATGGCTACACCTTC; CDR3: CASSSRTGARGDGYTF
length: 14; D: TRBD1; size: many; J: TRBJ2-7; V: TRBV12-3/TRBV12-4; DNA: TGTGCCAGCAGTCGGACAGGGGGAGTTTCCGAGCAGTACTTC; CDR3: CASSRTGGVSEQYF
length: 15; D: -; size: few; J: TRBJ2-7; V: TRBV20-1; DNA: TGCAGTGCTAGAGATCTAGAGAGGGTCGGATGGGAGCAGTACTTC; CDR3: CSARDLERVGWEQYF
length: 15; D: TRBD2; size: few; J: TRBJ2-1; V: TRBV28; DNA: TGTGCCAGCGGCACAGCTAGCGGGGGGGTCAATGAGCAGTTCTTC; CDR3: CASGTASGGVNEQFF
length: 14; D: -; size: once; J: TRBJ2-1; V: TRBV20-1; DNA: TGCAGTGCTAGAGTGGGGGGGCTGCGGAATGAGCAGTTCTTC; CDR3: CSARVGGLRNEQFF
length: 16; D: TRBD2; size: -; J: TRBJ2-1; V: TRBV4-1; DNA: TGCGCCAGCAGCCAAGATTCCCTAGCGGGCCACAATGAGCAGTTCTTC; CDR3: CASSQDSLAGHNEQFF
length: 12; D: -; size: -; J: TRBJ2-4; V: TRBV25-1; DNA: TGTGCCAGCAGTCTATTAGAAAACATTCAGTACTTC; CDR3: CASSLLENIQYF
length: 14; D: -; size: many; J: TRBJ2-5; V: TRBV12-3/TRBV12-4; DNA: TGTGCCAGCAGTTTAAAATTCGTTCAAGAGACCCAGTACTTC; CDR3: CASSLKFVQETQYF
length: 13; D: -; size: once; J: TRBJ1-6; V: TRBV29-1; DNA: TGCAGCGTTATTTTGGAGGGGAATTCACCCCTCCACTTT; CDR3: CSVILEGNSPLHF
length: 15; D: -; size: -; J: TRBJ2-1; V: TRBV20-1; DNA: TGCAGTGCCACCCTAGGGGGGGTGGTGAGCAATGAGCAGTTCTTC; CDR3: CSATLGGVVSNEQFF
length: 16; D: TRBD1; size: many; J: TRBJ1-1; V: TRBV5-1; DNA: TGCGCCAGCAGCTTGCAGGGGGCAGGAATGAACACTGAAGCTTTCTTT; CDR3: CASSLQGAGMNTEAFF
length: 11; D: -; size: few; J: TRBJ2-2; V: TRBV29-1; DNA: TGCAGCGGGGGGGGCGGCGGGGAGCTGTTTTTT; CDR3: CSGGGGGELFF
length: 16; D: TRBD1; size: few; J: TRBJ1-2; V: TRBV12-3/TRBV12-4; DNA: TGTGCCAGCAGTCCGGGAGGGGGCGCCTTTTCCTATGGCTACACCTTC; CDR3: CASSPGGGAFSYGYTF
length: 13; D: -; size: -; J: TRBJ1-1; V: TRBV18; DNA: TGTGCCAGCTCACCGAGGGTCAGCAATGAAGCTTTCTTT; CDR3: CASSPRVSNEAFF
length: 15; D: TRBD1; size: -; J: TRBJ1-1; V: TRBV12-3/TRBV12-4; DNA: TGTGCCAGCAGCTCCTATGACAGGGCGGACACTGAAGCTTTCTTT; CDR3: CASSSYDRADTEAFF
length: 15; D: TRBD2; size: -; J: TRBJ2-2; V: TRBV2; DNA: TGTGCCAGCAGTGGCCCGGGACTAGCTACCGGGGAGCTGTTTTTT; CDR3: CASSGPGLATGELFF
length: 16; D: TRBD1; size: -; J: TRBJ2-1; V: TRBV27; DNA: TGTGCCAGCAGTCAACCCGGGACAGGGGTTTTCAATGAGCAGTTCTTC; CDR3: CASSQPGTGVFNEQFF
length: 15; D: -; size: few; J: TRBJ2-5; V: TRBV7-3; DNA: TGTGCCAGCAGCTCCGCTCTTGCGGCCCAAGAGACCCAGTACTTC; CDR3: CASSSALAAQETQYF
length: 18; D: -; size: -; J: TRBJ2-6; V: TRBV7-8; DNA: TGTGCCAGCAGCCCCGTAGGTGGAGTTCACTCTGGGGCCAACGTCCTGACTTTC; CDR3: CASSPVGGVHSGANVLTF
length: 13; D: TRBD1; size: -; J: TRBJ1-2; V: TRBV6-5; DNA: TGTGCCAGCAGATATGACAGGGGGTATGGCTACACCTTC; CDR3: CASRYDRGYGYTF
length: 15; D: TRBD2; size: few; J: TRBJ2-2; V: TRBV4-1; DNA: TGCGCCAGCAGCTCAGCGGGGGTTGGTCCCGGGGAGCTGTTTTTT; CDR3: CASSSAGVGPGELFF
length: 16; D: TRBD2; size: -; J: TRBJ2-7; V: TRBV7-9; DNA: TGTGCCAGCAGCCAGCCGGTAGGCGGGAGTGCGTACGAGCAGTACTTC; CDR3: CASSQPVGGSAYEQYF
length: 15; D: TRBD2; size: -; J: TRBJ2-3; V: TRBV28; DNA: TGTGCCAGCAGTTTCCTAGCGGGGCGCACAGATACGCAGTATTTT; CDR3: CASSFLAGRTDTQYF
length: 15; D: -; size: few; J: TRBJ1-5; V: TRBV12-3/TRBV12-4; DNA: TGTGCCAGCAGTTGGGGGGGGCCAGGCAATCAGCCCCAGCATTTT; CDR3: CASSWGGPGNQPQHF